Here is one TCR beta chain with its context. These data come from a study of technical replicates of blood from a few donors. The method was immunoSEQ multiplex PCR; TCRdb's version includes in-frame clones alone and lacks a portion of them. The table includes 76,000 or so clones, roughly 91% detected once. Germline values: CDR1 SNHLY, CDR2 FYNNEI. Trimming cost V 6 bases and J 12 bases, with 12 bases left between them. The CDR3 has 11 amino acids. V is TRBV2 and J is TRBJ2-1, with D tentatively TRBD1 (5 bases). The clonotype comes from a human donor in good health. Sequencing was carried out using T cells isolated from PBMCs. This CDR3 reads CASSSDRPQFF. The CDR3 DNA sequence: TGTGCCAGCAGCTCTGACAGACCGCAGTTCTTC.